Sequencing of this TCR beta chain was carried out in a study of T cells expressing NK-cell markers. Study-level information: In sorted CD3+CD56+NKG2C+, CD3+CD56+NKG2C- and CD3+CD56-NKG2C+ T cells, TCR beta repertoires were obtained.

Study-wide points: In more than five donors, dominant CD3+CD56+NKG2C+ clones formed roughly 1.0-7.0% of CD8+ cells. What remained unclear was the HCMV specificity of expanded NKG2C+ T cell clones.

TCRdb re-called the 5' RACE reads and shows each CDR3 protein once, DNA omitted. The sample's table shows about 300,000 distinct CDR3 sequences. Details on this clonotype: The antigen is unknown.

CDR3 length: 14 amino acids. The origin of this receptor is a woman between 18 and 69 years old in good health. The gene calls are TRBV12-3 or TRBV12-4 and TRBJ2-3; there is no DNA to check the TCRdb D call of TRBD1. Input material: blood T cells: a sorted CD56 or NKG2C T cell subset, CD4+ or CD8+ T cells, or bulk PBMC T cells (not recorded which). The CDR3 protein is CASSQTPGPDTQYF.